This entry concerns a single TCR beta chain. The sample originates from a study of blood T cell repertoires in COVID-19. V was cut by 7 bases and J by 2 bases, with 15 bases left in between. The CDR3 sequence is 14 residues long. Germline assignment: CDR1 MDHEN and CDR2 SYDVKM. Recruits, aged roughly 18 to 95 years, lived in 24 US areas. In the source study's methods: Amplification of reference gene primers provided the estimated nucleated cell counts. Profiling relied on immunoSEQ multiplex PCR, and the TCRdb table lists in-frame clones only, not all of them. That table supplies the V and J calls and clone size; D and trimming were determined from the DNA. The data show about 230,000 clones, roughly 87% seen once.

The TCR sequence derives from a man aged 25-40 years who had recovered from COVID-19. Material: PBMCs or T cells enriched from blood (not recorded which). This chain uses TRBV28 with TRBJ2-7, with D possibly being TRBD2 (5 bases). The CDR3 spells CASNTFTRAYEQYF. The CDR3 bases are TGTGCCAGCAATACCTTTACTAGAGCCTACGAGCAGTACTTC.